What follows are 14 T cell receptor beta chains derived from one specimen sequenced in a study of blood T cells in healthy people across ages. Primed by a sample-barcoded 5' primer and a J-beta primer mix, a second PCR proceeded for about 7 to 12 cycles. MiXCR, run by TCRdb on the 5' RACE reads, gives a single entry per CDR3 protein. The sample contains some 1.6 million distinct CDR3 sequences, around 35% of which appear only once. The specimen was blood. The receptors were sampled from a woman in her twenties or thirties in good health.

This clonotype was observed a few times. This sequence joins TRBV5-1 and TRBJ2-1; 8 nucleotides match TRBD2. The CDR3 runs to 16 residues. The junction had 6 bases not matched to a gene; V was cut back by 1 base and J by 3 bases. The germline CDR1 and CDR2 sequences are SGHRS and YFSETQ. CDR3 region: CASSLLPGGDYNEQFF. The CDR3 DNA is TGCGCCAGCAGCTTGCTTCCGGGAGGGGACTACAATGAGCAGTTCTTC.

This clonotype turned up a few times. V gene TRBV9 combines with J gene TRBJ2-1; 8 bases agree with TRBD1. Germline-derived CDR1 and CDR2 are SGDLS and YYNGEE. The length of the CDR3 is 16 residues. V shed 0 bases and J 4 bases; nucleotides not matched to a gene: 6. CDR3 loop: CASSVDGQGGYNEQFF. The CDR3 nucleotides are TGTGCCAGCAGCGTAGATGGACAGGGAGGTTACAATGAGCAGTTCTTC. Looking up the rest from reference TRBV9 and TRBJ2-1 gives the full variable domain: DSGVTQTPKHLITATGQRVTLRCSPRSGDLSVYWYQQSLDQGLQFLIQYYNGEERAKGNILERFSAQQFPDLHSELNLSSLELGDSALYFCASSVDGQGGYNEQFFGPGTRLTVL.

This clonotype appeared a few times. The V call is TRBV9, the J call TRBJ1-1, with D hard to call. V was trimmed by 5 bases and J by 0 bases, leaving 11 bases between them. The CDR3 contains 14 residues. Germline values: CDR1 SGDLS, CDR2 YYNGEE. CDR3 sequence (DNA): TGTGCCAGCAGTCCCGGGGATTTGAACACTGAAGCTTTCTTT. Translating it yields CASSPGDLNTEAFF.

In its sample, this clonotype was seen many times. This rearrangement joins TRBV29-1 to TRBJ2-1; a weak D match, TRBD2 (5 bases). CDR1 is SQVTM and CDR2 is ANQGSEA in the germline V gene. V was trimmed by 4 bases and J by 0 bases, leaving 16 bases between them. The CDR3 has 16 amino acids. The CDR3 region has the DNA TGCAGCGTTGCGGGGTCCCGGGTTGGCTCCTACAATGAGCAGTTCTTC. Its translation is CSVAGSRVGSYNEQFF.

On this clonotype itself: Just one base apart from a much larger clone, this may be a read error. Here the CDR3 reads CASSLISEEQYF. In DNA form, the CDR3 reads TGTGCCAGCAGTCTGATATCGGAGGAGCAGTACTTC. The chain uses TRBV28 and TRBJ2-7; no firm D call. CDR3 length: 12 residues. In germline, CDR1 is MDHEN, CDR2 SYDVKM. The germline V and J ends were trimmed by 5 bases and 7 bases, with 12 bases remaining between them.

A few counts support this clonotype. The V call is TRBV5-1, the J call TRBJ2-1, with 16 bases that match TRBD2. The V segment lost 0 bases and the J segment 7 bases; nucleotides outside the gene matches: 7. Germline CDR1 is SGHRS and CDR2 is YFSETQ. The CDR3 extends over 18 amino acids. The CDR3 DNA sequence: TGCGCCAGCAGCTTGGGAGGGACTAGCGGGGGGGCCGAAAATGAGCAGTTCTTC. Its protein is CASSLGGTSGGAENEQFF.

The genes are TRBV28 and TRBJ2-7, with TRBD1 matching over 11 bases. V was pared by 6 bases and J by 7 bases, with 5 bases of the junction left unmatched. CDR1 and CDR2 (germline): MDHEN, SYDVKM. This CDR3 is 13 amino acids long. CDR3 protein: CASRDRGRREQYF. CDR3 DNA sequence: TGTGCCAGCAGGGACAGGGGGCGAAGGGAGCAGTACTTC.

This clonotype came up a few times. The V gene is TRBV7-8, the J gene TRBJ2-1; tentatively, D is TRBD1 or TRBD2 (6 bases each). In germline, CDR1 is SGHVS, CDR2 FQNEAQ. V shed 3 bases and J shed 7 bases, with 22 bases lying between them. The CDR3 has 17 residues. CDR3 in amino acids: CASSLREWGAGTNEQFF. As DNA, the CDR3 is TGTGCCAGCAGCTTGAGGGAATGGGGGGCAGGTACAAATGAGCAGTTCTTC.

Comment on this clonotype: A read error may account for a junction end that differs from germline. This chain links TRBV6-6 with TRBJ2-7; D not certain. This CDR3 spans 12 amino acids. The germline gives CDR1 MNHNY, CDR2 SVGAGI (reference sequence). CDR3 sequence: CAGSYSAYEQYF. In DNA, the CDR3 is TGTGCCGGCAGTTATTCCGCCTACGAGCAGTACTTC.

The chain employs TRBV19 and TRBJ2-3, with TRBD2 matching 8 bases. The CDR3 runs 16 residues. In germline, CDR1 is LNHDA, CDR2 SQIVND (reference sequence). V gave up 6 bases and J gave up 3 bases; unmatched junction bases: 11. The CDR3 loop reads CASRNPGGRRTDTQYF. As DNA, the CDR3 is TGTGCCAGTAGAAACCCGGGGGGGCGAAGGACAGATACGCAGTATTTT.

This sequence joins TRBV27 and TRBJ1-4, with 8 bases lining up with TRBD1. CDR3 length: 16 residues. Germline V lookup: CDR1 MNHEY, CDR2 SMNVEV (reference sequence). The V gene end was trimmed by 6 bases and the J gene end by 7 bases; junction bases not matched to a gene: 13. Here the CDR3 DNA reads TGTGCCAGCAGACCCCAGGCAGGGGGCGCCCTTGAAAAACTGTTTTTT. The encoded protein is CASRPQAGGALEKLFF. Using reference TRBV27 and TRBJ1-4 for the parts outside the CDR3, the full variable domain is EAQVTQNPRYLITVTGKKLTVTCSQNMNHEYMSWYRQDPGLGLRQIYYSMNVEVTDKGDVPEGYKVSRKEKRNFPLILESPSPNQTSLYFCASRPQAGGALEKLFFGSGTQLSVL.

This clonotype has ten or more counts. The rearrangement joins TRBV20-1 to TRBJ2-7; TRBD2 aligns across 10 bases. J gave up 0 bases and V 3 bases, and 5 bases lay outside the gene matches. Germline V gene sequence: CDR1 DFQATT, CDR2 SNEGSKA (reference sequence). There are 15 residues in the CDR3. Here the CDR3 DNA reads TGCAGTGCTAGCAGGTCTAGCGGGAGCTCCTACGAGCAGTACTTC. This encodes CSASRSSGSSYEQYF.

V usage is TRBV19 and J usage is TRBJ1-2, with unresolved D. V lost 3 bases and J 2 bases, leaving 7 bases between the germline ends. The germline V gene has CDR1 LNHDA and CDR2 SQIVND (reference sequence). The CDR3 has 13 residues. Here the CDR3 reads CASSISWNYGYTF. In DNA form, the CDR3 reads TGTGCCAGTAGTATTTCATGGAACTATGGCTACACCTTC. Full variable domain (remainder filled in from reference TRBV19 and TRBJ1-2): DGGITQSPKYLFRKEGQNVTLSCEQNLNHDAMYWYRQDPGQGLRLIYYSQIVNDFQKGDIAEGYSVSREKKESFPLTVTSAQKNPTAFYLCASSISWNYGYTFGSGTRLTVV.

This clonotype was recorded once. The chain couples TRBV12-3 or TRBV12-4 to TRBJ1-2, with D possibly matching TRBD1 (6 bases). The CDR3 is 14 residues long. Deletions cut 7 bases from V and 5 bases from J, with 17 bases between. The CDR3 loop is CASNLWGATYGYTF. The CDR3, as DNA: TGTGCCAGCAATCTTTGGGGGGCCACTTATGGCTACACCTTC.